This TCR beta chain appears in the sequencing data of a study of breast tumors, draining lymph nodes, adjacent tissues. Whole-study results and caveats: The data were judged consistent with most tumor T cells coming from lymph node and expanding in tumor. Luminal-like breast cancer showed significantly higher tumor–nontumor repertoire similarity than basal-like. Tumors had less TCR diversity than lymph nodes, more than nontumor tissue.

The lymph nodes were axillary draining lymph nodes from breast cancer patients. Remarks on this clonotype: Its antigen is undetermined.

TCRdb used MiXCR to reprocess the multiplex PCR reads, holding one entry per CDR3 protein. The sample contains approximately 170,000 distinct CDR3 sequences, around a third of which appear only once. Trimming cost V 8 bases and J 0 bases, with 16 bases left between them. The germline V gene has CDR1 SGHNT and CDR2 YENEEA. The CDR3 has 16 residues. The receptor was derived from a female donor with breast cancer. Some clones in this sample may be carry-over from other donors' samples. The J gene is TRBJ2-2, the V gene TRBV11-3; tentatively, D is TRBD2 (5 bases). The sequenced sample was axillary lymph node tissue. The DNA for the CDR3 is TGTGCCAGCCTAGGGAGTAGTTCCGCGAACACCGGGGAGCTGTTTTTT. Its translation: CASLGSSSANTGELFF.